The next 18 T cell receptor beta chains were all read from a single sample in a study of blood T cell repertoires in COVID-19. Repertoires were generated with immunoSEQ multiplex PCR, while TCRdb's copy carries only in-frame clones and drops some. The data hold 30,000 to 45,000 clones, with under 90% observed a single time. The material sequenced was peripheral blood. These receptors all stem from a man between 65 and 80 years old with acute or convalescent COVID-19.

V gene TRBV5-1 combines with J gene TRBJ2-2; 7 bases are shared with TRBD2. Trimming removed 1 base from V and 1 base from J; junction bases left unmatched: 4. The length of the CDR3 is 16 residues. CDR1 and CDR2 (germline): SGHRS, YFSETQ. The CDR3 nucleotides are TGCGCCAGCAGCTTGTTGGCGGGAGTGAACACCGGGGAGCTGTTTTTT. Amino acids: CASSLLAGVNTGELFF. Full variable domain (remainder filled in from reference TRBV5-1 and TRBJ2-2): KAGVTQTPRYLIKTRGQQVTLSCSPISGHRSVSWYQQTPGQGLQFLFEYFSETQRNKGNFPGRFSGRQFSNSRSEMNVSTLELGDSALYLCASSLLAGVNTGELFFGEGSRLTVL.

This sequence joins TRBV7-6 and TRBJ2-7; 10 nucleotides agree with TRBD2. The germline V gene encodes CDR1 SGHVS and CDR2 FNYEAQ. Trimming cost V 2 bases and J 1 base; bases outside gene matches: 2. The CDR3 runs to 15 residues. Here the CDR3 DNA reads TGTGCCAGCAGCTTAACTAGCGGGGCTTCCTACGAGCAGTACTTC. Translation gives CASSLTSGASYEQYF.

The J gene is TRBJ2-2, the V gene TRBV13; 8 nucleotides match TRBD2. CDR1 is PRHDT, CDR2 FYEKMQ, per germline (reference sequence). V shed 0 bases and J 4 bases; nucleotides not matched to a gene: 7. This CDR3 has 17 residues. The CDR3 DNA follows: TGTGCCAGCAGCTTAGGCGGGAGGGCCTTTCGCACCGGGGAGCTGTTTTTT. Translated: CASSLGGRAFRTGELFF.

The chain carries TRBV28 and TRBJ2-3; 10 bases map to TRBD2. CDR3 size: 18 residues. With 6 bases clipped from V and 0 bases from J, the junction kept 12 bases outside the gene matches. Germline V gene sequence: CDR1 MDHEN, CDR2 SYDVKM. The CDR3 spells CASRKPGLALQSTDTQYF. The CDR3 region has the DNA TGTGCCAGCAGAAAACCGGGACTAGCGTTACAGAGCACAGATACGCAGTATTTT. Looking up the rest from reference TRBV28 and TRBJ2-3 gives the full variable domain: DVKVTQSSRYLVKRTGEKVFLECVQDMDHENMFWYRQDPGLGLRLIYFSYDVKMKEKGDIPEGYSVSREKKERFSLILESASTNQTSMYLCASRKPGLALQSTDTQYFGPGTRLTVL.

This rearrangement joins TRBV5-1 to TRBJ2-7; TRBD1 agrees at 7 bases. CDR3 length: 15 residues. J lost 4 bases, V lost 4 bases, and 11 bases had no gene match. Germline CDR1 reads SGHRS; CDR2 reads YFSETQ. In DNA form, the CDR3 reads TGCGCCAGCAGCCCGGCGACAGGGTTCGTTTACGAGCAGTACTTC. It translates to CASSPATGFVYEQYF.

This chain joins TRBV4-3 and TRBJ1-5, with D uncertain. V was cut by 3 bases and J by 7 bases, with 7 bases left in between. Germline V gives CDR1 LGHNA, CDR2 YSLEER. This CDR3 has 12 residues. Here the CDR3 DNA reads TGCGCCAGCAGCCAGGGTAGCCAGCCCCAGCATTTT. Encoded protein: CASSQGSQPQHF.

The chain recombines TRBV2 with TRBJ2-2; D not resolved. V was cut by 2 bases and J by 4 bases, with 8 bases left in between. In germline, CDR1 is SNHLY, CDR2 FYNNEI. This CDR3 is built from 14 residues. For the CDR3, the DNA is TGTGCCAGCAGTGAATCGCGGCCCACCGGGGAGCTGTTTTTT. Translating it yields CASSESRPTGELFF.

This clone was found once. This chain joins TRBV18 and TRBJ2-7, with 10 bases identical to TRBD2. Germline CDR1 KGHSH, CDR2 LQKENI. V was clipped by 0 bases and J by 6 bases; unmatched bases: 5. The CDR3 covers 15 residues. CDR3 region: CASSPPSGRAGEQYF. CDR3 coding DNA: TGTGCCAGCTCACCACCGAGCGGGAGGGCCGGCGAGCAGTACTTC. Combining the CDR3 with reference TRBV18 and TRBJ2-7 gives the whole variable domain NAGVMQNPRHLVRRRGQEARLRCSPMKGHSHVYWYRQLPEEGLKFMVYLQKENIIDESGMPKERFSAEFPKEGPSILRIQQVVRGDSAAYFCASSPPSGRAGEQYFGPGTRLTVT.

The gene calls are TRBV9 and TRBJ2-7; the match to TRBD1 covers 7 bases. The CDR3 is 15 amino acids. Germline CDR1 SGDLS, CDR2 YYNGEE. The trim removed 4 bases at V and 1 base at J, leaving 8 bases unmatched. This CDR3 reads CASSRRDSKSYEQYF. DNA of the CDR3: TGTGCCAGCAGCCGCCGGGACAGTAAGTCCTACGAGCAGTACTTC. Full variable domain (missing parts from reference TRBV9 and TRBJ2-7): DSGVTQTPKHLITATGQRVTLRCSPRSGDLSVYWYQQSLDQGLQFLIQYYNGEERAKGNILERFSAQQFPDLHSELNLSSLELGDSALYFCASSRRDSKSYEQYFGPGTRLTVT.

The CDR3 here is CAIPGHQNSPRYEQYF. In DNA form, the CDR3 reads TGTGCCATCCCGGGACACCAAAACTCTCCCAGATACGAGCAGTACTTC. The chain couples TRBV6-4 to TRBJ2-7, with a weak D call TRBD1 (6 bases). This CDR3 has 16 residues. Trimming took 10 bases from V and 4 from J, leaving 26 bases between them. In germline, CDR1 is MRHNA, CDR2 SNTAGT.

The V call is TRBV28, the J call TRBJ2-7; TRBD1 agrees at 9 bases. The J segment lost 5 bases and the V segment lost 6 bases, leaving 8 bases of the junction unmatched. CDR1 and CDR2 from the germline V gene are MDHEN and SYDVKM. This CDR3 spans 14 amino acids. CDR3 in amino acids: CASRPPGQGNEQYF. CDR3 in DNA: TGTGCCAGCAGGCCCCCGGGACAGGGTAACGAGCAGTACTTC.

This clone has a single count. V is TRBV29-1 and J is TRBJ2-2; weak D call: TRBD2 (6 bases). The CDR3 extends over 16 amino acids. V gave up 2 bases and J gave up 6 bases, with 19 bases separating them. Germline V gives CDR1 SQVTM, CDR2 ANQGSEA. The CDR3 is CSVELGRRGGAGELFF. The CDR3 DNA is TGCAGCGTTGAACTGGGTAGGAGGGGTGGGGCCGGGGAGCTGTTTTTT.

This chain's CDR3 is CASSIAPRAGETQYF. The CDR3 coding sequence is TGTGCCAGTAGTATCGCCCCCCGAGCGGGAGAGACCCAGTACTTC. The rearrangement links TRBV19 to TRBJ2-5; D is possibly TRBD2 (6 bases). CDR1 is LNHDA, CDR2 SQIVND, per germline (reference sequence). Trimming removed 3 bases from V and 4 bases from J, with 15 bases in between. CDR3 length equals 15 residues.

This clone was counted a single time. The genes are TRBV5-1 and TRBJ1-1; 10 nucleotides agree with TRBD1. The CDR3 totals 15 residues. V gave up 4 bases and J gave up 3 bases; unmatched junction bases: 6. CDR1 is SGHRS, CDR2 YFSETQ, per germline. CDR3 coding DNA: TGCGCCAGCAGCGGGCCGACAGGGGGCGACACTGAAGCTTTCTTT. It translates to CASSGPTGGDTEAFF.

The chain couples TRBV19 to TRBJ1-1, with D maybe TRBD1 (6 bases). Per germline, CDR1 LNHDA and CDR2 SQIVND (reference sequence). V was clipped by 6 bases and J by 0 bases, with 26 bases between them. This CDR3 region has 19 residues. The DNA for the CDR3 is TGTGCCAGTAGACCGAACCGTTACAGGGTCGGGTTAATGAACACTGAAGCTTTCTTT. Its protein is CASRPNRYRVGLMNTEAFF.

The gene calls are TRBV7-3 and TRBJ2-2, with 10 bases lining up with TRBD2. CDR1 is SGHTA, CDR2 FQGTGA, per germline. The CDR3 covers 15 residues. V was clipped by 8 bases and J by 2 bases; unmatched bases: 5. The CDR3 bases are TGTGCCAGCTCTCCTAGCGGGGGTAACACCGGGGAGCTGTTTTTT. Encoded protein: CASSPSGGNTGELFF.

The chain uses TRBV29-1 and TRBJ2-2, with D unresolved. V lost 6 bases and J lost 4, with 15 bases in between. Per the germline V gene, CDR1 is SQVTM and CDR2 is ANQGSEA. There are 14 residues in the CDR3. CDR3 residues: CSVVVGSFTGELFF. The DNA of the CDR3 is TGCAGCGTCGTTGTTGGCTCATTCACCGGGGAGCTGTTTTTT.

The rearrangement links TRBV7-9 to TRBJ2-3; TRBD2 might be the D (5 bases). Germline values: CDR1 SEHNR, CDR2 FQNEAQ (reference sequence). Trimming stripped 3 bases from V and 4 bases from J, with 8 bases between. The CDR3 sequence is 13 residues long. CDR3 in amino acids: CASSFEGADTQYF. The CDR3 DNA reads TGTGCCAGCAGCTTTGAGGGCGCAGATACGCAGTATTTT.